These T cell receptor beta chains were read from a single sample in a study of blood T cell repertoires in COVID-19. Profiled with immunoSEQ multiplex PCR; TCRdb holds only in-frame clones, not every one. This table has about 210,000 clones, around 84% appearing once. Sequenced: peripheral blood. These receptors came from a woman of 80 years or more with COVID-19, enrolled during active disease. CDR3s include the opening cysteine and the closing phenylalanine or tryptophan. A D gene is named only where the DNA matches it firmly. Size is omitted from some rows. Given values are once, few, many or a class for expanded clones.

D: TRBD1; V: TRBV18; length: 17; size: NA; J: TRBJ1-3; CDR3: CASSQARPGQPGGTIYF; DNA: TGTGCCAGCTCACAAGCGCGGCCGGGACAGCCGGGTGGCACCATATATTTT
D: TRBD1; V: TRBV4-1; length: 14; size: once; J: TRBJ2-5; CDR3: CASSPQAQGGTQYF; DNA: TGCGCCAGCAGCCCTCAAGCACAGGGGGGGACCCAGTACTTC
D: TRBD1; V: TRBV9; length: 15; size: NA; J: TRBJ2-1; CDR3: CASSVEPRGQVEQFF; DNA: TGTGCCAGCAGCGTAGAACCCAGGGGGCAAGTTGAGCAGTTCTTC
D: NA; V: TRBV6-2/TRBV6-3; length: 16; size: few; J: TRBJ2-7; CDR3: CASSYGLIRSSYEQYF; DNA: TGTGCCAGCAGTTACGGACTAATAAGAAGCTCCTACGAGCAGTACTTC
D: TRBD2; V: TRBV28; length: 15; size: NA; J: TRBJ2-1; CDR3: CASTRGVVPVSEQFF; DNA: TGTGCCAGCACCCGGGGGGTCGTGCCCGTAAGCGAGCAGTTCTTC
D: TRBD1; V: TRBV7-2; length: 18; size: few; J: TRBJ1-3; CDR3: CASSERGAGGFSGNTIYF; DNA: TGTGCCAGCAGCGAACGGGGCGCAGGGGGTTTCTCTGGAAACACCATATATTTT
D: TRBD1; V: TRBV9; length: 17; size: NA; J: TRBJ1-5; CDR3: CASSVGGGQGVVEPQHF; DNA: TGTGCCAGCAGCGTAGGAGGGGGACAGGGGGTTGTTGAGCCCCAGCATTTT
D: TRBD1; V: TRBV19; length: 13; size: NA; J: TRBJ1-2; CDR3: CASSTGTGDILTF; DNA: TGTGCCAGTAGTACCGGGACAGGGGATATCCTGACCTTC
D: TRBD1; V: TRBV6-5; length: 15; size: NA; J: TRBJ1-3; CDR3: CASSPLDRTGNTIYF; DNA: TGTGCCAGCAGCCCCTTGGACAGGACCGGAAACACCATATATTTT
D: TRBD1; V: TRBV28; length: 15; size: few; J: TRBJ1-5; CDR3: CASSWGQGRSQPQHF; DNA: TGTGCCAGCAGTTGGGGACAGGGTAGAAGCCAGCCCCAGCATTTT
D: NA; V: TRBV5-6; length: 16; size: once; J: TRBJ2-2; CDR3: CASTPPGGLNTGELFF; DNA: TGTGCCAGCACCCCCCCGGGGGGCCTGAACACCGGGGAGCTGTTTTTT
D: TRBD1; V: TRBV5-1; length: 16; size: NA; J: TRBJ1-6; CDR3: CASSLGQGVPNSPLHF; DNA: TGCGCCAGCAGCTTGGGACAGGGTGTTCCTAATTCACCCCTCCACTTT
D: NA; V: TRBV12-3/TRBV12-4; length: 13; size: NA; J: TRBJ1-2; CDR3: CASSSGHSYGYTF; DNA: TGTGCCAGCAGTAGCGGCCACTCCTATGGCTACACCTTC
D: NA; V: TRBV7-2; length: 15; size: NA; J: TRBJ1-2; CDR3: CASSFPGWLDYGYTF; DNA: TGTGCCAGCAGCTTCCCAGGGTGGTTGGATTATGGCTACACCTTC
D: NA; V: TRBV3-1/TRBV3-2; length: 14; size: NA; J: TRBJ2-2; CDR3: CASSNREGVGELFF; DNA: TGTGCCAGCAGCAACAGGGAGGGGGTCGGGGAGCTGTTTTTT
D: NA; V: TRBV7-2; length: 16; size: NA; J: TRBJ1-4; CDR3: CASSPGVVATNEKLFF; DNA: TGTGCCAGCAGCCCAGGGGTTGTTGCAACTAATGAAAAACTGTTTTTT
D: TRBD1; V: TRBV11-1; length: 16; size: NA; J: TRBJ1-1; CDR3: CASSRGQGIRNTEAFF; DNA: TGTGCCAGCAGCAGAGGACAGGGAATAAGGAACACTGAAGCTTTCTTT
D: TRBD2; V: TRBV11-3; length: 17; size: NA; J: TRBJ2-1; CDR3: CASSLARTSGGANEQFF; DNA: TGTGCCAGCAGCTTAGCCCGGACTAGCGGGGGGGCTAATGAGCAGTTCTTC
D: TRBD2; V: TRBV29-1; length: 14; size: NA; J: TRBJ2-2; CDR3: CSGVTGTSGGELFF; DNA: TGCAGCGGTGTAACCGGGACTAGCGGGGGGGAGCTGTTTTTT
D: TRBD2; V: TRBV14; length: 16; size: few; J: TRBJ2-2; CDR3: CASSRTRFSNTGELFF; DNA: TGTGCCAGCAGCCGGACTAGGTTCTCGAACACCGGGGAGCTGTTTTTT
D: TRBD1; V: TRBV7-9; length: 15; size: NA; J: TRBJ1-1; CDR3: CASSPRQGPNTEAFF; DNA: TGTGCCAGCAGCCCAAGACAGGGTCCGAACACTGAAGCTTTCTTT
D: TRBD1; V: TRBV2; length: 15; size: NA; J: TRBJ1-4; CDR3: CASKDRGSRNEKLFF; DNA: TGTGCCAGCAAGGACAGGGGAAGTCGGAATGAAAAACTGTTTTTT
D: NA; V: TRBV24-1; length: 16; size: NA; J: TRBJ2-2; CDR3: CATSGGPGQNTGELFF; DNA: TGTGCCACCAGTGGGGGACCGGGACAGAACACCGGGGAGCTGTTTTTT
D: TRBD2; V: TRBV3-1/TRBV3-2; length: 18; size: NA; J: TRBJ2-2; CDR3: CASTPGTSGGALTGELFF; DNA: TGTGCCAGCACCCCCGGGACTAGCGGGGGGGCGTTGACCGGGGAGCTGTTTTTT
D: TRBD1; V: TRBV3-1/TRBV3-2; length: 13; size: once; J: TRBJ1-1; CDR3: CASSVTGGTEAFF; DNA: TGTGCCAGCAGCGTCACAGGGGGCACTGAAGCTTTCTTT
D: TRBD1; V: TRBV4-1; length: 16; size: NA; J: TRBJ1-1; CDR3: CASSQPQGRLDTEAFF; DNA: TGCGCCAGCAGCCAACCACAGGGGAGATTGGACACTGAAGCTTTCTTT
D: NA; V: TRBV30; length: 13; size: once; J: TRBJ1-5; CDR3: CAWDGGGNQPQHF; DNA: TGTGCCTGGGACGGGGGGGGTAATCAGCCCCAGCATTTT
D: NA; V: TRBV3-1/TRBV3-2; length: 15; size: NA; J: TRBJ1-2; CDR3: CASSQGRSGEAGYTF; DNA: TGTGCCAGCAGCCAAGGTCGATCGGGGGAGGCTGGCTACACCTTC
D: NA; V: TRBV21-1; length: 16; size: few; J: TRBJ1-2; CDR3: CASSAGIAHGNYGYTF; DNA: TGTGCCAGCAGCGCCGGAATAGCCCACGGAAACTATGGCTACACCTTC
D: TRBD1; V: TRBV7-2; length: 15; size: NA; J: TRBJ1-5; CDR3: CASTSGTGGAWPQHF; DNA: TGTGCCAGCACGTCCGGGACAGGGGGCGCTTGGCCCCAGCATTTT
D: NA; V: TRBV6-5; length: 12; size: NA; J: TRBJ2-1; CDR3: CASSPGVYEQFF; DNA: TGTGCCAGCAGTCCAGGGGTGTATGAGCAGTTCTTC
D: NA; V: TRBV6-5; length: 15; size: NA; J: TRBJ1-3; CDR3: CASSYGAVSGNTIYF; DNA: TGTGCCAGCAGTTACGGGGCCGTCTCTGGAAACACCATATATTTT
D: NA; V: TRBV12-3/TRBV12-4; length: 12; size: NA; J: TRBJ1-2; CDR3: CASSPRLGGYTF; DNA: TGTGCCAGCAGTCCTCGACTGGGTGGCTACACCTTC
D: NA; V: TRBV18; length: 14; size: NA; J: TRBJ1-3; CDR3: CASSRNRDGNTIYF; DNA: TGTGCCAGCTCTCGCAACAGGGACGGAAACACCATATATTTT
D: TRBD1; V: TRBV7-2; length: 13; size: NA; J: TRBJ2-3; CDR3: CASSRGQADTQYF; DNA: TGTGCCAGCAGCCGCGGACAGGCAGATACGCAGTATTTT
D: TRBD1; V: TRBV5-6; length: 14; size: NA; J: TRBJ2-7; CDR3: CASSPGTGVYEQYF; DNA: TGTGCCAGCAGCCCCGGGACAGGAGTATACGAGCAGTACTTC
D: NA; V: TRBV7-9; length: 13; size: NA; J: TRBJ1-5; CDR3: CASSLVAGEPQHF; DNA: TGTGCCAGCAGCTTAGTAGCGGGGGAGCCCCAGCATTTT
D: NA; V: TRBV6-1; length: 15; size: NA; J: TRBJ1-2; CDR3: CASSEVYSGTNGYTF; DNA: TGTGCCAGCAGTGAAGTGTACAGCGGGACCAACGGCTACACCTTC
D: NA; V: TRBV5-6; length: 14; size: NA; J: TRBJ2-5; CDR3: CASSSSTEGWTQYF; DNA: TGTGCCAGCAGCTCGTCCACGGAGGGGTGGACCCAGTACTTC
D: TRBD1; V: TRBV24-1; length: 14; size: once; J: TRBJ1-2; CDR3: CATSDSPGGKGYTF; DNA: TGTGCCACCAGTGATTCGCCAGGGGGCAAAGGCTACACCTTC
D: NA; V: TRBV7-9; length: 17; size: NA; J: TRBJ1-1; CDR3: CASRPGTGGGMNTEAFF; DNA: TGTGCCAGCAGACCAGGGACGGGCGGGGGTATGAACACTGAAGCTTTCTTT
D: NA; V: TRBV5-1; length: 14; size: NA; J: TRBJ1-2; CDR3: CASSPEGGGYGYTF; DNA: TGCGCCAGCAGCCCGGAGGGAGGGGGCTATGGCTACACCTTC
D: TRBD1; V: TRBV28; length: 15; size: NA; J: TRBJ2-3; CDR3: CASSIIGTDADTQYF; DNA: TGTGCCAGCAGTATAATCGGGACAGATGCAGATACGCAGTATTTT
D: TRBD2; V: TRBV18; length: 14; size: NA; J: TRBJ2-7; CDR3: CASSPGAGSYEQYF; DNA: TGTGCCAGCTCACCGGGAGCGGGGTCCTACGAGCAGTACTTC
D: NA; V: TRBV7-2; length: 15; size: once; J: TRBJ2-7; CDR3: CASSLGQVPTYEQYF; DNA: TGTGCCAGCAGCTTAGGACAGGTCCCTACCTACGAGCAGTACTTC
D: NA; V: TRBV28; length: 15; size: NA; J: TRBJ1-1; CDR3: CASSYLRSMNTEAFF; DNA: TGTGCCAGCAGTTATCTGCGGAGTATGAACACTGAAGCTTTCTTT